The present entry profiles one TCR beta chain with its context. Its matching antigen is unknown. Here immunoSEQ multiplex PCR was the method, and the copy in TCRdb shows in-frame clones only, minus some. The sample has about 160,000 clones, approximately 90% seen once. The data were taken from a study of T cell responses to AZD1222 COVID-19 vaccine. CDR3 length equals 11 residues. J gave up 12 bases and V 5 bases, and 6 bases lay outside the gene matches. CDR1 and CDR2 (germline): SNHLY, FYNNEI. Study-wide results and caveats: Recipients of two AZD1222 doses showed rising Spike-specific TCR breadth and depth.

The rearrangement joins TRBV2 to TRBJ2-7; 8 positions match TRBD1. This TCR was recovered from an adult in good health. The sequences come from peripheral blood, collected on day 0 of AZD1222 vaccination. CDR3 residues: CASSMSGTGYF. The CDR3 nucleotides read TGTGCCAGCAGTATGAGTGGGACAGGGTACTTC.